This T cell receptor (beta chain) is drawn from a study of neurological immune-mediated disorders. This clonotype showed up many times. Its antigen remains unknown. It was by 5'RACE with 10-nucleotide random UMIs that the cDNA was made. MiXCR, applied by TCRdb to the 5' RACE reads, yields one record per CDR3 protein. The sample has over 55,000 distinct CDR3 sequences; roughly a tenth are singletons. V lost 5 bases, J lost 2 bases, and 10 bases lay in between. The CDR3 covers 14 residues. The V gene's germline CDR1 is SGHRS and CDR2 YFSETQ. Time point specified: longitudinal time-point 1 (baseline). Unsorted libraries came from 2 million PBMCs stored at -80 °C. Broader study findings: None of the CDR3 amino acid sequences found in expanded clones was shared across subjects. This suggests that the TCR-beta repertoires were private in all groups.

The chain carries TRBV5-1 and TRBJ1-4; the D is unclear. The clonotype was recovered from a man aged 25-45 years in good health. The material sequenced was PBMCs. In DNA form, the CDR3 reads TGCGCCAGCAGGCTGGGGTCGACTAATGAAAAACTGTTTTTT. This gives the protein CASRLGSTNEKLFF.